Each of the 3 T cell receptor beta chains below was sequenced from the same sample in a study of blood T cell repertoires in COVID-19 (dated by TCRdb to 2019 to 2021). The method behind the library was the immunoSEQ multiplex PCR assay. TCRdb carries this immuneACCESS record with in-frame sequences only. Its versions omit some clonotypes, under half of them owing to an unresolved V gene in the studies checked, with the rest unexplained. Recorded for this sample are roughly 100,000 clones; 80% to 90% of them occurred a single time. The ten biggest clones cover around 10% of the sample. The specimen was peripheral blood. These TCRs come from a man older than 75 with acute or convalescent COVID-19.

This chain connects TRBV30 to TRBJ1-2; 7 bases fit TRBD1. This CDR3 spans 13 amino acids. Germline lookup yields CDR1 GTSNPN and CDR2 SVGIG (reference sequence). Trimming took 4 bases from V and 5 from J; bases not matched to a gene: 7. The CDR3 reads CAWNQGVGYGYTF. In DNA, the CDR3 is TGTGCCTGGAACCAGGGGGTCGGGTATGGCTACACCTTC.

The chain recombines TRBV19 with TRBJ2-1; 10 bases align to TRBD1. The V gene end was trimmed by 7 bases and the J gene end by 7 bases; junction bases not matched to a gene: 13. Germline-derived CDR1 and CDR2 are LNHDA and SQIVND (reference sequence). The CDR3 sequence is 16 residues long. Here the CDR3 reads CASISGTGVRRNEQFF. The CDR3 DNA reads TGTGCCAGTATTTCCGGGACAGGGGTCCGACGGAATGAGCAGTTCTTC. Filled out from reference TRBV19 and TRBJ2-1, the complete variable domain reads DGGITQSPKYLFRKEGQNVTLSCEQNLNHDAMYWYRQDPGQGLRLIYYSQIVNDFQKGDIAEGYSVSREKKESFPLTVTSAQKNPTAFYLCASISGTGVRRNEQFFGPGTRLTVL.

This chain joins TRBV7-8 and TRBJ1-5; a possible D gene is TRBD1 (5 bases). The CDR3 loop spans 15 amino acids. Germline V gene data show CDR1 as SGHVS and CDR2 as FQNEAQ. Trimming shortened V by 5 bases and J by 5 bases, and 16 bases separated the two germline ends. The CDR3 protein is CASSLQGTGHQPQHF. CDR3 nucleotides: TGTGCCAGCAGCCTCCAGGGCACGGGTCATCAGCCCCAGCATTTT.